This T cell receptor beta chain was obtained from a study of molecular identifiers for immune sequencing clone quantification. Comments on this clonotype: One junction end does not reproduce the germline sequence, and a read error may be involved.

TCRdb called the PCR reads again in MiXCR, with one record for every CDR3 protein. Here the sample spans about 330,000 distinct CDR3 sequences, roughly a quarter being singletons. This CDR3 comprises 12 residues. Sorting was used to obtain naive CD8 T cells (CD8+CD4-CCR7+CD45RA+). The clonotype originates from a human donor in good health. Some libraries in this study had Jurkat cell RNA spiked in. Source material: naive CD8+ T cells from blood, with Jurkat cell RNA spiked in. Subset given: FACS-sorted CD8+CD4-CCR7+CD45RA+ naive T cells. The chain links TRBV12-3 or TRBV12-4 to TRBJ1-1; no definite D call. The CDR3 is CASSLRVTAAFF. The CDR3 nucleotides are TGTGCCAGCAGTTTAAGGGTAACTGCAGCTTTCTTT.